A selection of T cell receptor beta chains follows, all from one sample in a study of CD8 T cells in Susac syndrome. TCRdb reprocessed the immunoSEQ multiplex PCR reads via MiXCR and lists one record per CDR3 protein. There are 150,000 or so distinct CDR3 sequences in the sample; roughly 94% occur only once, and over 0.09% lies in the top ten. Sequenced: CD4+ T cells from PBMCs. These receptors were collected from a human donor with multiple sclerosis. Each CDR3 is given with its conserved first and last residue. The size entry is marked missing in some rows and otherwise reads once, few, many or a size class.

clone_size,j_call,cdr3_length,v_call,cdr3_aa
NA,TRBJ2-2,14,TRBV29-1,CSVVVAGRSGELFF
NA,TRBJ1-5,15,TRBV3-1,CASSPTEAPGQPQHF
few,TRBJ2-7,16,TRBV20-1,CSARRGSGYPSYEQYF
NA,TRBJ2-1,15,TRBV4-1,CASSPRDSTYNEQFF
once,TRBJ2-7,13,TRBV25-1,CASNGAGEGEQYF
NA,TRBJ2-5,12,TRBV19,CASSMTQGVQYF
NA,TRBJ1-1,14,TRBV18,CASSPGGTDTEAFF
NA,TRBJ2-6,15,TRBV5-6,CASSFLLSGANVLTF
once,TRBJ2-4,15,TRBV20-1,CSASGALLAKNIQYF
NA,TRBJ2-7,14,TRBV10-3,CAISEQKRTYEQYF
NA,TRBJ2-3,17,TRBV6-5,CASSYLPGTASTDTQYF
NA,TRBJ2-7,15,TRBV5-1,CASSSGTSGSYEQYF
NA,TRBJ2-7,13,TRBV20-1,CSAQPGTSDEQYF
NA,TRBJ2-1,14,TRBV6-2/TRBV6-3,CASSRTSGPYEQFF
once,TRBJ1-3,15,TRBV12-5,CASGLDRGGGNTIYF
NA,TRBJ2-4,16,TRBV6-1,CASSTPMSLAKNIQYF
NA,TRBJ2-7,13,TRBV24-1,CATSDSVSYEQYF
NA,TRBJ2-7,14,TRBV3-1,CASSLNSRSYEQYF
NA,TRBJ2-7,12,TRBV29-1,CSVGEPPYEQYF
NA,TRBJ2-6,16,TRBV25-1,CASSGVAASGANVLTF
NA,TRBJ2-1,14,TRBV11-1,CASRLAGTASEQFF
NA,TRBJ2-2,11,TRBV12-3/TRBV12-4,CASRKAGELFF
NA,TRBJ2-2,15,TRBV7-2,CASSSYPGGTGELFF
NA,TRBJ2-1,15,TRBV6-6,CASSYPGQGINEQFF
NA,TRBJ1-1,13,TRBV6-1,CASRGSSANEAFF
NA,TRBJ1-1,14,TRBV5-1,CASSRSGDFAEAFF
NA,TRBJ2-7,17,TRBV6-5,CASSYSQTGAQIYEQYF
NA,TRBJ2-1,16,TRBV5-1,CASSASAHSSYNEQFF
NA,TRBJ2-6,12,TRBV7-2,CAESSGANVLTF
NA,TRBJ2-4,15,TRBV19,CASSIDPPGKNIQYF
NA,TRBJ2-2,14,TRBV5-5,CASSLEGRTGELFF
NA,TRBJ2-3,16,TRBV4-2,CASSQDGGGKADTQYF
NA,TRBJ2-7,18,TRBV6-5,CASSYRISGQGVTYEQYF
once,TRBJ1-5,14,TRBV2,CASKEGISNQPQHF
NA,TRBJ1-2,11,TRBV3-1,CASSQDAGYTF
once,TRBJ1-1,15,TRBV28,CASSFKFSRDTEAFF
NA,TRBJ2-1,16,TRBV7-2,CASSFETGVAYNEQFF
NA,TRBJ2-7,14,TRBV12-3/TRBV12-4,CASTPTSPSYEQYF
NA,TRBJ1-1,13,TRBV13,CASTSGGFTEAFF
once,TRBJ2-1,17,TRBV12-3/TRBV12-4,CASSRPVVAGIPLGQFF
NA,TRBJ1-5,18,TRBV6-2/TRBV6-3,CASSYFVVKKGPGQPQHF
once,TRBJ2-1,13,TRBV18,CASSPPMANEQFF
NA,TRBJ2-6,14,TRBV27,CASKDLSLANVLTF
NA,TRBJ1-1,11,TRBV29-1,CSVGEGGEAFF
NA,TRBJ1-1,14,TRBV4-1,CASSQDGRGSRTFF
once,TRBJ1-6,16,TRBV27,CASSSPAGAGRSPLHF
NA,TRBJ1-1,15,TRBV20-1,CSASDYGGRATEAFF
NA,TRBJ2-7,16,TRBV6-2/TRBV6-3,CASRTGGTSGSYEQYF
NA,TRBJ1-2,17,TRBV7-2,CASSSGPAQSANYGYTF
once,TRBJ2-7,13,TRBV18,CASSPGLNNEQYF
NA,TRBJ1-2,12,TRBV29-1,CSVENRNYGYTF
NA,TRBJ2-2,15,TRBV25-1,CASSDQGIGTGELFF
NA,TRBJ2-3,14,TRBV12-3/TRBV12-4,CASRHPAGGDTQYF
NA,TRBJ1-2,13,TRBV6-4,CASRRLFLYGYTF
NA,TRBJ2-1,12,TRBV30,CAWSWTNNEQFF